This T cell receptor beta chain is drawn from a study of blood T cells in healthy people across ages. Points from the study as a whole: Nothing was known about donor CMV status, and this possibly confounded expanded clonotype changes.

For the second PCR, which ran for roughly 6 to 11 cycles, a sample-barcoded 5' primer and a J-beta primer mix were used. Each CDR3 protein is one row after TCRdb ran MiXCR on the 5' RACE reads. The data hold about 690,000 distinct CDR3 sequences, with roughly 43% observed a single time. Germline-derived CDR1 and CDR2 are MGHRA and YSYEKL. The J segment lost 7 bases and the V segment lost 0 bases, leaving 10 bases of the junction unmatched. The CDR3 runs 17 residues. Concerning this clonotype: Its antigen is undetermined.

Sequenced material: blood. The V call is TRBV4-1, the J call TRBJ2-1; 9 nucleotides match TRBD2. This TCR was recovered from an elderly man in good health. The CDR3: CASSQEGRGGPSNEQFF. CDR3 in DNA: TGCGCCAGCAGCCAAGAGGGGCGGGGGGGGCCGAGTAATGAGCAGTTCTTC.